The 5 T cell receptor beta chains below all came from one sample that was sequenced in a study of early T cells in non-severe SARS-CoV-2 infection. MiXCR, run by TCRdb on the 5' RACE reads, gives a single entry per CDR3 protein. The data show some 57,000 distinct CDR3 sequences, with about 12% seen just once and approximately 9.6% held by the top ten. The sample taken for sequencing was whole blood. The receptors stem from an adult who was a healthcare worker with PCR-confirmed SARS-CoV-2 infection or an uninfected control (not recorded which).

In its sample, this clonotype was seen a few times. The chain is built from TRBV7-3 and TRBJ2-3; possible D gene TRBD1, 6 bases. V was shortened by 4 bases and J by 0 bases, with 8 bases between the two germline ends. The CDR3 spans 14 residues. CDR1 SGHTA and CDR2 FQGTGA come from the germline V gene. CDR3 coding DNA: TGTGCCAGCAGCTCTGGACAGAGCACAGATACGCAGTATTTT. This gives the protein CASSSGQSTDTQYF.

This clonotype showed up many times. The chain joins TRBV2 to TRBJ1-4; 7 nucleotides line up with TRBD1. The CDR3 is 13 residues long. CDR1 and CDR2 from the germline V gene are SNHLY and FYNNEI. The junction had 12 bases not matched to a gene; V was cut back by 6 bases and J by 14 bases. CDR3 sequence (DNA): TGTGCCAGCAGGGAGGGGACAGATGCTGTGCTGTTTTTT. Translating it yields CASREGTDAVLFF.

J is TRBJ2-3 and V is TRBV6-5; 8 positions agree with TRBD2. The CDR3 sequence is 15 residues long. CDR1 MNHEY and CDR2 SVGAGI come from the germline V gene. With V trimmed by 2 bases and J by 5 bases, 6 bases remained unmatched. The CDR3 DNA reads as TGTGCCAGCAGTTACGGGGGGCTAGCGGGAGATACGCAGTATTTT. Translation gives CASSYGGLAGDTQYF.

V usage is TRBV20-1 and J usage is TRBJ2-7; the match to TRBD1 covers 8 bases. In germline, CDR1 is DFQATT, CDR2 SNEGSKA (reference sequence). V dropped 2 bases and J dropped 2; count of bases not matched to a gene: 2. This CDR3 comprises 13 residues. CDR3 sequence reads: CSARQGATYEQYF. CDR3 DNA sequence: TGCAGTGCTAGACAGGGGGCCACCTACGAGCAGTACTTC.

There are many counts of this clonotype. V usage is TRBV5-4 and J usage is TRBJ2-7, with 11 bases aligning to TRBD2. The CDR3 length is 15 residues. Germline CDR1 is SGHNT and CDR2 is YYREEE (reference sequence). J gave up 4 bases and V 4 bases, and 7 bases lay outside the gene matches. DNA for the CDR3: TGTGCCAGCAGCCCCCAAACTAGCGGGAGATACGAGCAGTACTTC. Translated: CASSPQTSGRYEQYF.